This T cell receptor beta chain was observed in a study of shared clonotypes between healthy human individuals. Study background: Per donor, three plates held CD4 naive cells, three held CD4 memory, two held CD8 naive and one held CD8 memory.

Germline V CDR1 and CDR2: MNHNY, SVGAGI (reference sequence). This CDR3 region has 11 residues. The V and J ends lost 5 bases and 8 bases respectively, with 7 bases between them. The authors split each subset's genomic DNA evenly across several immunoSEQ plates. Using immunoSEQ multiplex PCR, the repertoire was profiled, and TCRdb retains in-frame clones only, with some absent. This sample has 2 million to 2.5 million clones; more than 85% occur once, and the top ten carry about 0.37%. Healthy adults negative for HIV, lacking recent acute infections or vaccinations, served as donors. All the donors were Caucasian adults who lived in Nashville, Tennessee.

The rearrangement joins TRBV6-6 to TRBJ1-3; no reliable D call. The sequence was obtained from a man between 18 and 29 years old in good health. Some clones in this sample may be carry-over from other donors' samples. Input material: naive CD4+ T cells from PBMCs. The subset is: CD45RA+ positively selected. The DNA for the CDR3 is TGTGCCAGCAGTCAGAGAGACACCATATATTTT. It specifies CASSQRDTIYF.